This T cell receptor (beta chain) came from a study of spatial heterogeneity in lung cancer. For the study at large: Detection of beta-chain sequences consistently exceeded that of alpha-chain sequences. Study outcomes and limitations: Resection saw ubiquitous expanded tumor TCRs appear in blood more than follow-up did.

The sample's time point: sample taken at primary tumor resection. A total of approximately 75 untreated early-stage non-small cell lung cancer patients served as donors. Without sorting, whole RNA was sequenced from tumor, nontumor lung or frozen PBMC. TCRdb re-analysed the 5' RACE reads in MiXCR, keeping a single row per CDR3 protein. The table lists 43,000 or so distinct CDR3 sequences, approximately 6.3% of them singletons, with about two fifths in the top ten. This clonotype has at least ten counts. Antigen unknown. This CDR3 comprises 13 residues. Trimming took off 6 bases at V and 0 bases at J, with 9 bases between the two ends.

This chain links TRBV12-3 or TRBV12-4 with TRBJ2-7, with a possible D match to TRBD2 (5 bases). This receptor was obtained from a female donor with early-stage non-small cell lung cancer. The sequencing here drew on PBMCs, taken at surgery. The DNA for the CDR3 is TGTGCCAGCAGATCGGGGAGCTCCTACGAGCAGTACTTC. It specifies CASRSGSSYEQYF.